One sample yielded the 14 T cell receptor beta chains listed below, sequenced in a study of shared clonotypes between healthy human individuals. Sequenced by immunoSEQ multiplex PCR; TCRdb stores in-frame clones only, minus some. This sample has about 600,000 clones, with 95% to 98% found just once. CD45RO-negative, CCR7-positively selected cells formed the naive CD8 fraction, excluding terminally differentiated effector memory CD45RA+ cells. Source material: naive CD8+ T cells sorted from blood. These receptors were taken from a man under 40 in good health.

Note on this clone: The same CDR3 can be traced to other DNA sequences in this sample. The chain combines TRBV7-9 with TRBJ2-7; a weak D match, TRBD1 (6 bases). Trimming pared 2 bases from V and 2 bases from J, leaving 10 bases between. The germline CDR1 and CDR2 sequences are SEHNR and FQNEAQ (reference sequence). The CDR3 spans 14 residues. The CDR3 sequence: CASSLRDNPYEQYF. The CDR3 coding sequence is TGTGCCAGCAGCTTAAGGGACAACCCCTACGAGCAGTACTTC.

The gene calls are TRBV6-5 and TRBJ2-3; D not certain. The CDR3 extends over 14 amino acids. CDR1 is MNHEY and CDR2 is SVGAGI in the germline V gene. The germline V and J ends were trimmed by 6 bases and 2 bases, with 12 bases remaining between them. The CDR3 loop is CASRPYEYTDTQYF. For the CDR3, the DNA is TGTGCCAGCAGGCCATATGAATACACAGATACGCAGTATTTT.

V gene TRBV10-3 combines with J gene TRBJ2-5, with D maybe TRBD1 (5 bases). This CDR3 comprises 12 residues. Trimming removed 10 bases at V and 2 bases at J, with 11 bases between. Germline V lookup: CDR1 ENHRY, CDR2 SYGVKD. The CDR3 region is CATRADQETQYF. In nucleotides, the CDR3 is TGTGCCACCAGGGCTGATCAAGAGACCCAGTACTTC.

This chain links TRBV29-1 with TRBJ2-1; D not resolved. Germline V lookup: CDR1 SQVTM, CDR2 ANQGSEA. The CDR3 runs to 11 residues. Trimming stripped 4 bases from V and 6 bases from J, with 7 bases between. The CDR3 here is CSVVITNEQFF. CDR3 bases: TGCAGCGTTGTCATCACCAATGAGCAGTTCTTC.

The chain couples TRBV11-1 to TRBJ2-5; 7 bases are a match to TRBD1. This CDR3 has 15 amino acids. Trimming removed 2 bases from V and 11 bases from J; junction bases left unmatched: 14. Germline CDR1 is SGHAT and CDR2 is FQDESV (reference sequence). CDR3 residues: CASSLSGQGVLWQYF. CDR3 coding DNA: TGTGCCAGCAGCTTATCGGGGCAGGGGGTGCTCTGGCAGTACTTC.

The V call is TRBV2, the J call TRBJ2-7, with D uncertain. Germline CDR1 SNHLY, CDR2 FYNNEI. The ends were cut back, 3 bases at V and 3 bases at J, with 6 bases in the middle. The CDR3 loop spans 12 amino acids. CDR3 sequence reads: CASSDRYYEQYF. The CDR3 nucleotides are TGTGCCAGCAGTGACCGGTACTACGAGCAGTACTTC.

The chain uses TRBV2 and TRBJ2-3; D gene uncertain. The CDR3 extends over 10 amino acids. CDR1 is SNHLY and CDR2 is FYNNEI in the germline V gene. V lost 2 bases and J lost 9, with 3 bases in between. CDR3 coding DNA: TGTGCCAGCAGTGAAATCACGCAGTATTTT. Translated, it gives CASSEITQYF.

The table lists this clone with a count of one. This chain joins TRBV25-1 and TRBJ2-2; the D is unclear. CDR1 MGHDK and CDR2 SYGVNS come from the germline V gene. This CDR3 spans 10 amino acids. Trimming pared 8 bases from V and 6 bases from J, leaving 4 bases between. CDR3 sequence: CASFSGELFF. The CDR3 DNA reads TGTGCCAGCTTCTCCGGGGAGCTGTTTTTT.

This chain links TRBV10-3 with TRBJ1-2; D possibly corresponds to TRBD1 (5 bases). The germline V gene encodes CDR1 ENHRY and CDR2 SYGVKD. CDR3 length equals 16 residues. The V and J ends lost 0 bases and 0 bases respectively, with 11 bases between them. The CDR3 sequence: CAISESGDGTNYGYTF. For the CDR3, the DNA is TGTGCCATCAGTGAGTCGGGGGACGGCACTAACTATGGCTACACCTTC.

V gene TRBV11-3 combines with J gene TRBJ2-1, with 12 bases identical to TRBD2. Per germline, CDR1 SGHNT and CDR2 YENEEA. Germline trimming cut 4 bases from V and 6 bases from J; bases unmatched to any gene: 4. The CDR3 sequence is 15 residues long. CDR3 in amino acids: CASSSPGLAGNEQFF. CDR3 nucleotides: TGTGCCAGCAGCTCACCGGGACTAGCGGGCAATGAGCAGTTCTTC.

The chain carries TRBV11-2 and TRBJ1-1, with D uncertain. V was clipped by 1 base and J by 4 bases, with 13 bases between them. This CDR3 is 15 amino acids long. Germline CDR1 SGHAT, CDR2 FQNNGV. The CDR3 sequence: CASSLAGRLGTEAFF. The DNA for the CDR3 is TGTGCCAGCAGCTTAGCCGGGCGCCTCGGCACTGAAGCTTTCTTT. The whole variable domain, filled in from reference TRBV11-2 and TRBJ1-1, reads EAGVAQSPRYKIIEKRQSVAFWCNPISGHATLYWYQQILGQGPKLLIQFQNNGVVDDSQLPKDRFSAERLKGVDSTLKIQPAKLEDSAVYLCASSLAGRLGTEAFFGQGTRLTVV.

The J gene is TRBJ1-4, the V gene TRBV27, with D perhaps matching TRBD1 (5 bases). Germline assignment: CDR1 MNHEY and CDR2 SMNVEV (reference sequence). The CDR3 has 14 residues. V gave up 4 bases and J gave up 2 bases, with 8 bases separating them. CDR3 in amino acids: CASSSGGTNEKLFF. DNA of the CDR3: TGTGCCAGCAGTTCCGGGGGGACTAATGAAAAACTGTTTTTT.

With regard to this clone: The same CDR3 arises from other DNA sequences in this sample as well. The chain carries TRBV9 and TRBJ2-7, with a tentative D call TRBD1 (6 bases). Germline V CDR1 and CDR2: SGDLS, YYNGEE. The V gene lost 0 bases and the J gene lost 1 base, with 8 bases spanning the gap. The CDR3 has 14 residues. CDR3 nucleotides: TGTGCCAGCAGCGTAGAAACAGGGTCCTACGAGCAGTACTTC. It encodes CASSVETGSYEQYF.

This chain links TRBV29-1 with TRBJ2-4, with D hard to call. Trimming removed 0 bases from V and 6 bases from J, with 6 bases in between. The CDR3 contains 12 residues. CDR1 and CDR2 (germline): SQVTM, ANQGSEA. This CDR3 reads CSVEDNRNIQYF. The DNA for the CDR3 is TGCAGCGTTGAAGACAACAGAAACATTCAGTACTTC. The full variable domain, its missing parts supplied by reference TRBV29-1 and TRBJ2-4, is SAVISQKPSRDICQRGTSLTIQCQVDSQVTMMFWYRQQPGQSLTLIATANQGSEATYESGFVIDKFPISRPNLTFSTLTVSNMSPEDSSIYLCSVEDNRNIQYFGAGTRLSVL.